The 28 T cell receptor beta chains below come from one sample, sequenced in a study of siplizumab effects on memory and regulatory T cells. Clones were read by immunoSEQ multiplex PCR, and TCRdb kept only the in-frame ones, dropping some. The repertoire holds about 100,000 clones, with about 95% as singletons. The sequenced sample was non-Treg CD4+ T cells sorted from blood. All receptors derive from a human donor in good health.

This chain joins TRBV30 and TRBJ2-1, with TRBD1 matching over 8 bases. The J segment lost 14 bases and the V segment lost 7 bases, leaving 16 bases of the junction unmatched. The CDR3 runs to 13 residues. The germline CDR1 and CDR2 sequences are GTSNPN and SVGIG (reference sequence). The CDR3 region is CASGRPDRVAKFF. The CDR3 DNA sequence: TGTGCCTCGGGAAGACCGGACAGGGTGGCGAAGTTCTTC.

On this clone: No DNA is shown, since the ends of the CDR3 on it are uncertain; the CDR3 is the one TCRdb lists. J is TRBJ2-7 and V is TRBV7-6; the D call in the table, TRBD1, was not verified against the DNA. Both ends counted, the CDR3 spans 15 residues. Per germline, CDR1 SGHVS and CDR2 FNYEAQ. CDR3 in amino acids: CASSFLRQGAYEQYF.

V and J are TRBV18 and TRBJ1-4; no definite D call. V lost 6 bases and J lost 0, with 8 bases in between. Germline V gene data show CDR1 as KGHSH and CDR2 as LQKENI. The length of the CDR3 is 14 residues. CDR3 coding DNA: TGTGCCAGCTCGGGGAGAGCAACTAATGAAAAACTGTTTTTT. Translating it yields CASSGRATNEKLFF.

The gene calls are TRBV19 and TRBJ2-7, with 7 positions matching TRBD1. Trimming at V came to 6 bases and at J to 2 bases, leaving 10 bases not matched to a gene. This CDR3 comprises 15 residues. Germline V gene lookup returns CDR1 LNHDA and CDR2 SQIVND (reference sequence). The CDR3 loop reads CASRIRQGVTYEQYF. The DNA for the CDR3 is TGTGCCAGTAGAATACGGCAGGGGGTTACCTACGAGCAGTACTTC.

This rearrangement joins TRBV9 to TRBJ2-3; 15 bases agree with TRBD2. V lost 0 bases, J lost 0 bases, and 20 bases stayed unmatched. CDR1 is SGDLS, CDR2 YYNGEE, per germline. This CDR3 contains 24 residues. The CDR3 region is CASSVDFASGGLAGGTLSTDTQYF. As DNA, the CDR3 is TGTGCCAGCAGCGTAGACTTTGCGTCGGGCGGACTAGCGGGGGGGACACTCAGCACAGATACGCAGTATTTT. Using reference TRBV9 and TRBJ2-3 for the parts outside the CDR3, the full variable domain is DSGVTQTPKHLITATGQRVTLRCSPRSGDLSVYWYQQSLDQGLQFLIQYYNGEERAKGNILERFSAQQFPDLHSELNLSSLELGDSALYFCASSVDFASGGLAGGTLSTDTQYFGPGTRLTVL.

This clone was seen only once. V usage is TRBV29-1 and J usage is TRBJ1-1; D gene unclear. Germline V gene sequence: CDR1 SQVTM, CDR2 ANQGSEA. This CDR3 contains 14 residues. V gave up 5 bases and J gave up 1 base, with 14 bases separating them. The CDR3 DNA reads TGCAGCGTTTCTTTCGGTAGCTCGAACACTGAAGCTTTCTTT. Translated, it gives CSVSFGSSNTEAFF.

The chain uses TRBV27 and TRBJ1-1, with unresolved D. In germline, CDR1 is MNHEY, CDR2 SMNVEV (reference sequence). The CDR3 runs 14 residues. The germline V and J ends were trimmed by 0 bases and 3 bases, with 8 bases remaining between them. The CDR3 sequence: CASSLSFWDTEAFF. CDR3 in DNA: TGTGCCAGCAGTTTATCTTTCTGGGACACTGAAGCTTTCTTT.

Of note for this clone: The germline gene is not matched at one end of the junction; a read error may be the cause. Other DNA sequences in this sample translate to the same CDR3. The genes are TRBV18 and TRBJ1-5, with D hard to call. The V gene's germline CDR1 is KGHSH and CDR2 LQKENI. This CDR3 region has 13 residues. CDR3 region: CASSLDWNQPQHF. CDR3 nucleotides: TGCGCCAGCTCACTAGACTGGAATCAGCCCCAGCATTTT.

CDR3 amino acids: CASRGGTENTGELFF. In nucleotides, the CDR3 is TGTGCCAGCAGGGGAGGGACGGAAAACACCGGGGAGCTGTTTTTT. This chain joins TRBV25-1 and TRBJ2-2; 7 nucleotides agree with TRBD2. V lost 6 bases and J lost 2; bases outside the gene matches: 6. This CDR3 comprises 15 residues. Germline lookup yields CDR1 MGHDK and CDR2 SYGVNS. Supplemented by reference TRBV25-1 and TRBJ2-2, the full variable domain reads EADIYQTPRYLVIGTGKKITLECSQTMGHDKMYWYQQDPGMELHLIHYSYGVNSTEKGDLSSESTVSRIRTEHFPLTLESARPSHTSQYLCASRGGTENTGELFFGEGSRLTVL.

The CDR3 loop reads CASSIDARAGELFF. In DNA, the CDR3 is TGTGCCAGTAGTATAGACGCGCGGGCCGGGGAGCTGTTTTTT. The V gene is TRBV19, the J gene TRBJ2-2; weak D call: TRBD2 (5 bases). Germline V gives CDR1 LNHDA, CDR2 SQIVND (reference sequence). V lost 0 bases, J lost 6 bases, and 8 bases lay in between. The CDR3 is made up of 14 amino acids.

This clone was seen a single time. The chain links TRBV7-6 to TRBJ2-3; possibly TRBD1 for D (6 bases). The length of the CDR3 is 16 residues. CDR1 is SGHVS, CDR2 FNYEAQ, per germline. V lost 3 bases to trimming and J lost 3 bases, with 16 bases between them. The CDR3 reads CASSFQGPPLTDTQYF. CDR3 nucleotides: TGTGCCAGCAGCTTCCAGGGGCCGCCCTTAACAGATACGCAGTATTTT.

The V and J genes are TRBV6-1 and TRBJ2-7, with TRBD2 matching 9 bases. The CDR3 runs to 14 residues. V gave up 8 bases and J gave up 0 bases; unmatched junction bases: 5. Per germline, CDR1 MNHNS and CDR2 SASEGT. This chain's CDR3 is CASDRSGSSYEQYF. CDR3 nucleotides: TGTGCCAGCGACCGTAGCGGGAGCTCCTACGAGCAGTACTTC.

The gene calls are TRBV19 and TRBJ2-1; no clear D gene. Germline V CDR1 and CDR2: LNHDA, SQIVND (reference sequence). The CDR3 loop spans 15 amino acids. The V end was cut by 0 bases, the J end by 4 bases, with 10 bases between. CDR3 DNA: TGTGCCAGTAGTATAGATTCCCAGACGTACAATGAGCAGTTCTTC. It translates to CASSIDSQTYNEQFF.

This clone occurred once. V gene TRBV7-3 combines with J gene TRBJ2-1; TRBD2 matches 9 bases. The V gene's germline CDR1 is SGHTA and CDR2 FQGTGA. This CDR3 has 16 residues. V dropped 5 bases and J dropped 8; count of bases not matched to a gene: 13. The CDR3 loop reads CASSRRGGRANYEQFF. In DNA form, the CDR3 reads TGTGCCAGCAGCAGACGAGGCGGGAGGGCCAATTATGAGCAGTTCTTC.

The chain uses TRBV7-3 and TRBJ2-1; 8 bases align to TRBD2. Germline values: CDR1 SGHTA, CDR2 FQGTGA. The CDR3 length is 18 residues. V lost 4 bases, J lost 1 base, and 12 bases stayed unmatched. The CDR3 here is CASSSSQSGSESYNEQFF. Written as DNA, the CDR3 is TGTGCCAGCAGCTCCTCCCAGAGCGGGAGTGAATCCTACAATGAGCAGTTCTTC.

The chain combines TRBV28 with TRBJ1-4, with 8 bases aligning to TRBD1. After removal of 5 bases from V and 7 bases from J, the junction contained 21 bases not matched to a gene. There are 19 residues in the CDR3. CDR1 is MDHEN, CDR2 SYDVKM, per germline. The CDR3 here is CASSERQGSYLGLSEKLFF. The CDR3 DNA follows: TGTGCCAGCAGTGAACGACAGGGGTCTTATCTTGGTCTCTCTGAAAAACTGTTTTTT.

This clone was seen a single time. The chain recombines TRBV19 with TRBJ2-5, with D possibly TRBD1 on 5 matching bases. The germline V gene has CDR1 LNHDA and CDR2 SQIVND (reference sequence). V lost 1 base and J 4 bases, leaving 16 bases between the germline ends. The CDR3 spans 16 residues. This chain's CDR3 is CASSIGLAGHGETQYF. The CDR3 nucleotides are TGTGCCAGTAGTATAGGGCTGGCAGGGCATGGAGAGACCCAGTACTTC. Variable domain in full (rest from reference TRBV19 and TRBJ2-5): DGGITQSPKYLFRKEGQNVTLSCEQNLNHDAMYWYRQDPGQGLRLIYYSQIVNDFQKGDIAEGYSVSREKKESFPLTVTSAQKNPTAFYLCASSIGLAGHGETQYFGPGTRLLVL.

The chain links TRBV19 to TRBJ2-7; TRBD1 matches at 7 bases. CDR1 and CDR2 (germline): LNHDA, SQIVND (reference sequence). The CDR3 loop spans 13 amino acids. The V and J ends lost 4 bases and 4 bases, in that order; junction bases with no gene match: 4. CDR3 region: CASSRGQRYEQYF. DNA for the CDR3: TGTGCCAGTAGTAGGGGACAGAGGTACGAGCAGTACTTC.

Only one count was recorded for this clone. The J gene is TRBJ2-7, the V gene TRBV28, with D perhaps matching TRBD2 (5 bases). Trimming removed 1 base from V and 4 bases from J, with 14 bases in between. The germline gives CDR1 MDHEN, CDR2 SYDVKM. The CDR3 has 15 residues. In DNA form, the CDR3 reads TGTGCCAGCAGTTTATTGGGAGATGGGGTTTACGAGCAGTACTTC. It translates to CASSLLGDGVYEQYF.

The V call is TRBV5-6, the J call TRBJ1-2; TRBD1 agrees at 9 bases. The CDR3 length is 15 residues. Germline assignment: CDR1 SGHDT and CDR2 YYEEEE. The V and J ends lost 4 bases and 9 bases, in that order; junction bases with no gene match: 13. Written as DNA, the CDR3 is TGTGCCAGCAGCCCCGGGACAGGGAACTTAGTTCGCTACACCTTC. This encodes CASSPGTGNLVRYTF. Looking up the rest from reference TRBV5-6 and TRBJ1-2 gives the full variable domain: DAGVTQSPTHLIKTRGQQVTLRCSPKSGHDTVSWYQQALGQGPQFIFQYYEEEERQRGNFPDRFSGHQFPNYSSELNVNALLLGDSALYLCASSPGTGNLVRYTFGSGTRLTVV.

This chain's CDR3 is CASRQAGARVETQYF. Written as DNA, the CDR3 is TGCGCCAGCAGACAGGCGGGGGCAAGGGTGGAGACCCAGTACTTC. The J gene is TRBJ2-5, the V gene TRBV5-1, with D maybe TRBD2 (7 bases). The CDR3 spans 15 residues. Trimming took off 5 bases at V and 5 bases at J, with 19 bases between the two ends. Looked up from germline, CDR1 is SGHRS and CDR2 is YFSETQ.

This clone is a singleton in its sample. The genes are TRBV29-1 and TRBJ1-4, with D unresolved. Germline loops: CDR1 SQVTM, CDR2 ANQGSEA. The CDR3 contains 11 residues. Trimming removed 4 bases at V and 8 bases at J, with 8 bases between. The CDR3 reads CSVAHTEKLFF. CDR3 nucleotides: TGCAGCGTTGCACACACAGAAAAACTGTTTTTT.

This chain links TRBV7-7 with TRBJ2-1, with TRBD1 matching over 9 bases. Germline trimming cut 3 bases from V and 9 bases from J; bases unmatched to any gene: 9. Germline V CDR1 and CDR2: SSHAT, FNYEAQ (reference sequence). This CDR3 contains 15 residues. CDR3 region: CASSLAGQGNGEQFF. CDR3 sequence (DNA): TGTGCCAGCAGCTTGGCGGGACAGGGAAACGGTGAGCAGTTCTTC. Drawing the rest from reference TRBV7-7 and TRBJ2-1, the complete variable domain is GAGVSQSPRYKVTKRGQDVTLRCDPISSHATLYWYQQALGQGPEFLTYFNYEAQPDKSGLPSDRFSAERPEGSISTLTIQRTEQRDSAMYRCASSLAGQGNGEQFFGPGTRLTVL.

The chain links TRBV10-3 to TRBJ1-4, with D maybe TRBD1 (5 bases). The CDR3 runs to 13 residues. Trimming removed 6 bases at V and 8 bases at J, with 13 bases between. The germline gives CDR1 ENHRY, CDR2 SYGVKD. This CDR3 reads CAISREAEEKLFF. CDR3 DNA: TGTGCCATCAGCAGGGAGGCGGAAGAAAAACTGTTTTTT.

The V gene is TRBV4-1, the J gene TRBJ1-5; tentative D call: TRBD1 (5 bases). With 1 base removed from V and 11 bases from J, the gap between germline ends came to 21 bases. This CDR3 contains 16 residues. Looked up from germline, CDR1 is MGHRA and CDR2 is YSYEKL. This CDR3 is CASSQVFAGKSATQHF. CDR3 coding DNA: TGCGCCAGCAGCCAAGTTTTTGCAGGGAAATCAGCGACCCAGCATTTT.

The CDR3 DNA is TGTGCCAGCAGTCAGACGAATGAAAAACTGTTTTTT. This translates into CASSQTNEKLFF. The chain is built from TRBV28 and TRBJ1-4; D not certain. V lost 5 bases, J lost 5 bases, and 6 bases lay in between. The CDR3 is made up of 12 amino acids. Germline V CDR1 and CDR2: MDHEN, SYDVKM.

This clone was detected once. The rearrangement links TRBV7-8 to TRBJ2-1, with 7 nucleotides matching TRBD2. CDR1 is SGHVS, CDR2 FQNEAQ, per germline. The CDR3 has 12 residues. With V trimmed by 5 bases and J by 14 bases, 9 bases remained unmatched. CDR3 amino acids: CASSPTGLDEFF. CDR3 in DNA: TGTGCCAGCAGCCCTACAGGACTAGATGAGTTCTTC.

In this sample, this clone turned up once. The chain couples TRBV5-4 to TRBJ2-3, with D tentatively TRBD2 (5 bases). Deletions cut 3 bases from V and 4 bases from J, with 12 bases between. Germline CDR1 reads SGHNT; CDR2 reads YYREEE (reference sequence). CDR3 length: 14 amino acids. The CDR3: CASSSTKGADTQYF. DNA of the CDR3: TGTGCCAGCAGCTCGACTAAGGGAGCAGATACGCAGTATTTT. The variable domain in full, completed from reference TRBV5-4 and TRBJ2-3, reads ETGVTQSPTHLIKTRGQQVTLRCSSQSGHNTVSWYQQALGQGPQFIFQYYREEENGRGNFPPRFSGLQFPNYSSELNVNALELDDSALYLCASSSTKGADTQYFGPGTRLTVL.